This TCR beta chain was captured by sequencing in a study of blood T cells in healthy people across ages. Donors gave about 9.3 milliliters of peripheral blood apiece. PBMCs, at least 6.5 million per sample, were isolated. Findings of the study overall: With donor CMV status unknown, expanded clonotype changes were possibly confounded. TCR beta diversity correlated strongly with naive T cell percentage.

Points on this clonotype: The target antigen is unknown.

In germline, CDR1 is MNHEY, CDR2 SVGEGT. V was shortened by 8 bases and J by 9 bases, with 13 bases between the two germline ends. The length of the CDR3 is 11 residues. With a J-beta primer mix and a sample-barcoded 5' primer, a second PCR ran about 7 to 12 cycles. TCRdb re-derived calls from the 5' RACE reads in MiXCR, one entry per CDR3 protein. Among roughly 1.7 million distinct CDR3 sequences listed, 30% to 40% were seen once. The sequence derives from a young woman in good health. Source material: blood. This chain connects TRBV6-2 or TRBV6-3 to TRBJ1-1, with D uncertain. The CDR3 nucleotides read TGTGCCAGCGGCGGTGTTTGGAAAGCTTTCTTT. It codes for CASGGVWKAFF.